The 19 T cell receptor beta chains below were found in one sample sequenced in a study of T cells in Graves' hyperthyroidism and ophthalmopathy. RNA transcripts provided the source from which TCR beta CDR3 regions were amplified. When the TCR CDR3 underwent first-round RT-PCR, the HTBI primer set was used. One entry per CDR3 protein, called by TCRdb with MiXCR from the multiplex PCR reads. The table has 800,000 or so distinct CDR3 sequences, 35% to 45% seen once. Sequenced material: blood. The receptor set was obtained from a man aged 18 to 35 with Graves' hyperthyroidism.

This clonotype was found a few times. The chain employs TRBV5-1 and TRBJ2-7; D not resolved. Germline-derived CDR1 and CDR2 are SGHRS and YFSETQ. This CDR3 is 14 amino acids long. Trimming left V 0 bases short and J 5 bases short, with 12 bases between. The DNA for the CDR3 is TGCGCCAGCAGCTTGGCGGTGGGAAGGGACGAGCAGTACTTC. Amino acids: CASSLAVGRDEQYF.

In its sample, this clonotype was seen many times. The chain couples TRBV7-8 to TRBJ2-7; D is uncertain. Trimming pared 3 bases from V and 7 bases from J, leaving 10 bases between. The CDR3 has 12 amino acids. Germline V gene data show CDR1 as SGHVS and CDR2 as FQNEAQ. The CDR3 protein is CASSFADSEQYF. The CDR3 nucleotides are TGTGCCAGCAGCTTCGCGGATTCGGAGCAGTACTTC.

The chain joins TRBV12-3 or TRBV12-4 to TRBJ1-4; the D is unclear. The V end was cut by 1 base, the J end by 8 bases, with 11 bases between. CDR3 size: 14 residues. In DNA, the CDR3 is TGTGCCAGCAGTTTAGGACTGGGTGGCGAAAAACTGTTTTTT. Amino acid sequence: CASSLGLGGEKLFF.

In its sample, this clonotype was seen a few times. This chain links TRBV7-9 with TRBJ2-7; a weak D match, TRBD1 (6 bases). This CDR3 is built from 16 residues. The V and J ends lost 10 bases and 4 bases respectively, with 26 bases between them. The germline V gene encodes CDR1 SEHNR and CDR2 FQNEAQ (reference sequence). CDR3 in amino acids: CATSQTPSGDTYEQYF. The CDR3 DNA sequence: TGTGCCACTAGTCAAACCCCCTCAGGGGATACGTACGAGCAGTACTTC.

The table lists this clonotype with many counts. This chain connects TRBV29-1 to TRBJ1-1, with TRBD1 as a possible D gene (6 bases). This CDR3 comprises 14 residues. Germline CDR1 SQVTM, CDR2 ANQGSEA. Deletions cut 5 bases from V and 4 bases from J, with 17 bases between. The CDR3, as DNA: TGCAGCGTTCTGGCAGTTACAGGGCGCACTGAAGCTTTCTTT. Translating it yields CSVLAVTGRTEAFF.

The chain is built from TRBV29-1 and TRBJ1-1; D call uncertain. Germline values: CDR1 SQVTM, CDR2 ANQGSEA. The CDR3 runs 12 residues. Trimming cost V 7 bases and J 4 bases, with 13 bases left between them. In DNA form, the CDR3 reads TGCAGCGCGTCCATGGAGAGCACTGAAGCTTTCTTT. Its protein is CSASMESTEAFF.

The CDR3 loop reads CASSLEVRFSSGANVLTF. CDR3 nucleotides: TGTGCCAGCAGCTTAGAAGTCAGGTTCTCCTCTGGGGCCAACGTCCTGACTTTC. This sequence joins TRBV7-8 and TRBJ2-6, with D unresolved. Looked up from germline, CDR1 is SGHVS and CDR2 is FQNEAQ. V lost 1 base to trimming and J lost 0 bases, with 13 bases between them. There are 18 residues in the CDR3. Full variable domain (rest looked up from reference TRBV7-8 and TRBJ2-6): GAGVSQSPRYKVAKRGQDVALRCDPISGHVSLFWYQQALGQGPEFLTYFQNEAQLDKSGLPSDRFFAERPEGSVSTLKIQRTQQEDSAVYLCASSLEVRFSSGANVLTFGAGSRLTVL.

This clonotype was seen a handful of times. V usage is TRBV28 and J usage is TRBJ2-7; 12 bases align to TRBD2. Per the germline V gene, CDR1 is MDHEN and CDR2 is SYDVKM. There are 15 residues in the CDR3. Unmatched junction bases numbered 4, after V lost 5 bases and J lost 2 bases. The CDR3 sequence is CASSRRTSGTYEQYF. The CDR3 region has the DNA TGTGCCAGCAGTCGCCGGACTAGCGGGACCTACGAGCAGTACTTC.

This clonotype has at least ten counts. This sequence joins TRBV5-1 and TRBJ1-6; D is undetermined. The CDR3 sequence is 14 residues long. Deletions cut 0 bases from V and 7 bases from J, with 8 bases between. Germline V gene sequence: CDR1 SGHRS, CDR2 YFSETQ. DNA for the CDR3: TGCGCCAGCAGCTTGGAGGGCAGAAATTCACCCCTCCACTTT. This gives the protein CASSLEGRNSPLHF.

The sample holds a few counts of this clonotype. The chain employs TRBV7-9 and TRBJ2-2; D remains unclear. Germline V CDR1 and CDR2: SEHNR, FQNEAQ (reference sequence). The CDR3 length is 17 residues. The germline V and J ends were trimmed by 3 bases and 0 bases, with 14 bases remaining between them. As DNA, the CDR3 is TGTGCCAGCAGCTTTTGGACGGATGACCCGAACACCGGGGAGCTGTTTTTT. Translating it yields CASSFWTDDPNTGELFF.

The V gene is TRBV9, the J gene TRBJ2-2; 9 bases agree with TRBD1. The V gene's germline CDR1 is SGDLS and CDR2 YYNGEE. With V trimmed by 0 bases and J by 3 bases, 0 bases remained unmatched. The CDR3 has 15 residues. For the CDR3, the DNA is TGTGCCAGCAGCGTAGGGACAGGGGACACCGGGGAGCTGTTTTTT. Its protein is CASSVGTGDTGELFF.

This clonotype was found a few times. V usage is TRBV5-3 and J usage is TRBJ1-2; TRBD1 is a possible D gene (5 bases). TRBV5-3 belongs to the ORF category, with a function that is uncertain. There are 16 residues in the CDR3. Trimming removed 8 bases from V and 8 bases from J, with 28 bases in between. The CDR3 DNA reads as TGTGCCAGCGCGAACCCGCGGGGAGGGGAGGGGTACGGCTACACCTTC. Its translation: CASANPRGGEGYGYTF.

In this sample, this clonotype turned up once. This rearrangement joins TRBV5-1 to TRBJ1-3; D is unresolved. This CDR3 spans 17 amino acids. The germline V and J ends were trimmed by 2 bases and 0 bases, with 15 bases remaining between them. Germline V gene lookup returns CDR1 SGHRS and CDR2 YFSETQ. The CDR3 nucleotides read TGCGCCAGCAGCTTCTCAGAAGGACGGAACTCTGGAAACACCATATATTTT. This codes for CASSFSEGRNSGNTIYF. The entire variable domain, with the rest obtained from reference TRBV5-1 and TRBJ1-3, is as follows: KAGVTQTPRYLIKTRGQQVTLSCSPISGHRSVSWYQQTPGQGLQFLFEYFSETQRNKGNFPGRFSGRQFSNSRSEMNVSTLELGDSALYLCASSFSEGRNSGNTIYFGEGSWLTVV.

The chain recombines TRBV12-3 or TRBV12-4 with TRBJ1-5, with D unclear. The CDR3 is made up of 16 amino acids. V was pared by 3 bases and J by 7 bases, with 19 bases between. The CDR3 bases are TGTGCCAGCAGTTTTAAAGATCCACCTCCGCGGCAGCCCCAGCATTTT. Encoded protein: CASSFKDPPPRQPQHF.

J is TRBJ1-1 and V is TRBV9, with D uncertain. The CDR3 is 14 amino acids. Between the trimmed V and J ends, which lost 0 bases and 3 bases, there was a span of 9 bases. Germline CDR1 is SGDLS and CDR2 is YYNGEE. The CDR3 DNA reads TGTGCCAGCAGCGTAGGGGTGTGGGACACTGAAGCTTTCTTT. Translation gives CASSVGVWDTEAFF.

This clonotype was observed a handful of times. V usage is TRBV24-1 and J usage is TRBJ2-7; D may be TRBD2 (5 bases). The CDR3 totals 12 residues. The V end lost 4 bases, the J end lost 5 bases, and 8 bases lay between the germline ends. Germline CDR1 KGHDR, CDR2 SFDVKD. The CDR3: CATSDGLHEQYF. CDR3 nucleotides: TGTGCCACCAGTGACGGACTCCACGAGCAGTACTTC.

A single count supports this clonotype. The genes are TRBV15 and TRBJ2-5; 14 bases are a match to TRBD2. J lost 3 bases, V lost 3 bases, and 3 bases had no gene match. Germline-derived CDR1 and CDR2 are LNHNV and YYDKDF (reference sequence). CDR3 length: 16 amino acids. CDR3 amino acids: CATSSRGLAGEETQYF. CDR3 DNA sequence: TGTGCCACCAGCAGCCGGGGACTAGCGGGGGAAGAGACCCAGTACTTC. Full variable domain (outside the CDR3, taken from reference TRBV15 and TRBJ2-5): DAMVIQNPRYQVTQFGKPVTLSCSQTLNHNVMYWYQQKSSQAPKLLFHYYDKDFNNEADTPDNFQSRRPNTSFCFLDIRSPGLGDTAMYLCATSSRGLAGEETQYFGPGTRLLVL.

V gene TRBV20-1 combines with J gene TRBJ1-6, with D maybe TRBD1 (5 bases). The CDR3 has 13 residues. Germline CDR1 reads DFQATT; CDR2 reads SNEGSKA (reference sequence). CDR3 bases: TGCAGGGCCCGCGGGGGACGGAATTCACCCCTCCACTTT. Translation gives CRARGGRNSPLHF.

The chain is built from TRBV5-1 and TRBJ1-1; D gene unclear. Trimming removed 0 bases from V and 1 base from J, with 10 bases in between. CDR3 length: 15 residues. Germline V lookup: CDR1 SGHRS, CDR2 YFSETQ. CDR3 sequence (DNA): TGCGCCAGCAGCTTGGTGCTTTCCGGGAACACTGAAGCTTTCTTT. This sequence encodes CASSLVLSGNTEAFF.